Each of the 2 T cell receptor beta chains below was sequenced from the same sample in a study of sequential checkpoint blockade in melanoma. Profiling relied on immunoSEQ multiplex PCR, and the TCRdb table lists in-frame clones only, not all of them. The table has some 25,000 clones, around three quarters seen once. Treatment denoted: randomized to nivolumab then ipilimumab (arm A) or the reverse (arm B). This specimen was CD8+ T cells sorted from blood (inferred from file names), taken from a patient given nivolumab and ipilimumab in sequence. The receptor source for this set is a human donor with melanoma.

V is TRBV2 and J is TRBJ1-1, with TRBD1 matching 8 bases. The V gene's germline CDR1 is SNHLY and CDR2 FYNNEI. V shed 2 bases and J 1 base; nucleotides not matched to a gene: 9. The CDR3 contains 17 residues. The CDR3 DNA reads TGTGCCAGCAGTGAACGGGCAGGGGGCCGTAAGAACACTGAAGCTTTCTTT. This translates into CASSERAGGRKNTEAFF.

The chain combines TRBV19 with TRBJ2-4; TRBD1 is a possible D gene (6 bases). CDR3 size: 14 residues. Germline V gives CDR1 LNHDA, CDR2 SQIVND (reference sequence). V dropped 4 bases and J dropped 1 base, with 8 bases sitting between them. The CDR3 nucleotides read TGTGCCAGTAGTAGCGACAGGGCCAAAAACATTCAGTACTTC. This translates into CASSSDRAKNIQYF.